This T cell receptor beta chain was recovered during a study of blood T cell repertoires in COVID-19. The overall study: Samples of COVID-19 (acute and convalescent) were obtained from the United States, Italy and Spain.

V shed 7 bases, J shed 4 bases, and the junction held 6 bases outside the gene matches. The CDR3 length is 13 residues. In the authors' methods: How many nucleated cells were present was estimated from reference gene primer amplification. Assay: immunoSEQ multiplex PCR; the TCRdb copy retains only in-frame clones and omits some. The DNA gave D and trimming, while V, J and clone size come from that table. The table has under 150,000 clones, over 70% seen once. The sequenced sample was peripheral blood. This receptor was obtained from a man aged 80 or over with active or convalescent COVID-19. The chain couples TRBV12-3 or TRBV12-4 to TRBJ2-5; TRBD2 matches at 7 bases. CDR3 coding DNA: TGTGCCAGCACATGGGGGGGATCAGAGACCCAGTACTTC. It codes for CASTWGGSETQYF.